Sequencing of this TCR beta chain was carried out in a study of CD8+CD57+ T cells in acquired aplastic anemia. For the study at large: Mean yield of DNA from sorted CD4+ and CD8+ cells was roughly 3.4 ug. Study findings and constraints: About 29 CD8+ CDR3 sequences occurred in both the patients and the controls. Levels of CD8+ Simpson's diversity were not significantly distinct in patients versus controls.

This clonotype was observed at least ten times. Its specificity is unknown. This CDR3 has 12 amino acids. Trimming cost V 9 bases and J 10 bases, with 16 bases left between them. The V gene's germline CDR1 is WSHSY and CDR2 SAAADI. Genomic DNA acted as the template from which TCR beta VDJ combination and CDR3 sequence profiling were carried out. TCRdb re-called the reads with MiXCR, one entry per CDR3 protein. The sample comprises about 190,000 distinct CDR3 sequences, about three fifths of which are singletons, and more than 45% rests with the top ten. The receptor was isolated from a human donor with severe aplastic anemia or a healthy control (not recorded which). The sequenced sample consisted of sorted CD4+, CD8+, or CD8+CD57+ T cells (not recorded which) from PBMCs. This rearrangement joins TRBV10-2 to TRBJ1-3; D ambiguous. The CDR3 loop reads CASPGPSRTIYF. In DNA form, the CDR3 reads TGCGCCAGTCCGGGCCCCAGCAGGACCATATATTTT.